This T cell receptor beta chain was sequenced in a study of OX40 agonist ivuxolimab in advanced cancers. The V segment lost 5 bases and the J segment 6 bases; nucleotides outside the gene matches: 16. The CDR3 is 17 residues long. Per germline, CDR1 SEHNR and CDR2 FQNEAQ (reference sequence). The repertoire was sequenced with immunoSEQ multiplex PCR; TCRdb's copy has only in-frame clones and lacks some. Among roughly 20,000 clones listed, approximately 74% were seen once. The sequenced sample was CD4+ or CD8+ T cells sorted from blood, obtained in a trial of the OX40 agonist ivuxolimab. This clonotype was obtained from an adult with an advanced solid tumor such as melanoma, head and neck, liver or kidney cancer. This rearrangement joins TRBV7-9 to TRBJ1-2; TRBD1 matches 9 bases. In DNA form, the CDR3 reads TGTGCCAGCAGCCCCCCTGTCCCGGGACAGGGTTTGCATGGCTACACCTTC. Translating it yields CASSPPVPGQGLHGYTF. The full variable domain, rest sourced from reference TRBV7-9 and TRBJ1-2, is DTGVSQNPRHKITKRGQNVTFRCDPISEHNRLYWYRQTLGQGPEFLTYFQNEAQLEKSRLLSDRFSAERPKGSFSTLEIQRTEQGDSAMYLCASSPPVPGQGLHGYTFGSGTRLTVV.